This T cell receptor beta chain derives from a study of OX40 agonist ivuxolimab in advanced cancers. In the study overall: Every 2 weeks, patients received ivuxolimab intravenously, dosed at 0.01 to 10 mg/kg. Three partial responders included one hepatocellular carcinoma patient and two cutaneous melanoma patients. A mean age of roughly 60 years, range about 20 to 85, was recorded, and approximately 79% were male. Findings and caveats of the study: The work left the antigen specificity of expanded peripheral T cells undetermined.

The CDR3 extends over 18 amino acids. J lost 1 base, V lost 5 bases, and 13 bases had no gene match. CDR1 SGHNT and CDR2 YENEEA come from the germline V gene. A word on this clone: Its antigen remains unknown.

Produced via immunoSEQ multiplex PCR; TCRdb's table is partial and in-frame only. The data contain some 90,000 clones, more than 70% of them singletons. The V gene is TRBV11-3, the J gene TRBJ2-2; 7 nucleotides agree with TRBD2. Sample: CD4+ or CD8+ T cells sorted from blood, taken in a trial of the OX40 agonist ivuxolimab. The TCR comes from an adult with an advanced solid tumor such as melanoma, head and neck, liver or kidney cancer. The CDR3 DNA reads as TGTGCCAGCAGCGCCCGTCGGGTACCGGGGGGGAACACCGGGGAGCTGTTTTTT. It translates to CASSARRVPGGNTGELFF.